The 18 T cell receptor beta chains reported below all come from one sample, sequenced in a study of T cell responses to AZD1222 COVID-19 vaccine. Sequenced by immunoSEQ multiplex PCR; TCRdb stores in-frame clones only, minus some. The sample lists about 130,000 clones, approximately 92% seen once, with about 1.1% in the top ten. The sample consisted of peripheral blood, taken 28 days after the second AZD1222 dose. These receptors all stem from an adult who received the AZD1222 COVID-19 vaccine.

V gene TRBV20-1 combines with J gene TRBJ2-3; a weak D match, TRBD2 (6 bases). This CDR3 region has 12 residues. The germline V gene encodes CDR1 DFQATT and CDR2 SNEGSKA (reference sequence). V was cut by 3 bases and J by 3 bases, with 7 bases left in between. The DNA for the CDR3 is TGCAGTGCTAGTGGGGGGACAGATACGCAGTATTTT. Translated, it gives CSASGGTDTQYF.

The rearrangement joins TRBV18 to TRBJ2-5; D not certain. CDR3 length equals 13 residues. Trimming stripped 5 bases from V and 4 bases from J, with 11 bases between. Per the germline V gene, CDR1 is KGHSH and CDR2 is LQKENI. In DNA form, the CDR3 reads TGTGCCAGCTCAGGGGTCCTGGGAGAGACCCAGTACTTC. It is translated as CASSGVLGETQYF.

V is TRBV29-1 and J is TRBJ1-5; no clear D. The CDR3 has 12 amino acids. Trimming took off 4 bases at V and 4 bases at J, with 8 bases between the two ends. Germline V lookup: CDR1 SQVTM, CDR2 ANQGSEA. CDR3 in DNA: TGCAGCGTTGCAGACGGTAATCAGCCCCAGCATTTT. Translated: CSVADGNQPQHF. The variable domain in full, with the rest retrieved from reference TRBV29-1 and TRBJ1-5, is SAVISQKPSRDICQRGTSLTIQCQVDSQVTMMFWYRQQPGQSLTLIATANQGSEATYESGFVIDKFPISRPNLTFSTLTVSNMSPEDSSIYLCSVADGNQPQHFGDGTRLSIL.

This chain links TRBV7-2 with TRBJ2-7; 10 nucleotides line up with TRBD2. CDR3 length equals 14 residues. J was trimmed by 2 bases and V by 5 bases; bases with no gene match: 3. The V gene's germline CDR1 is SGHTA and CDR2 FQGNSA. The CDR3 DNA reads TGTGCCAGCAGCCCGCTAGCGGGGGCCTACGAGCAGTACTTC. It is translated as CASSPLAGAYEQYF.

The genes are TRBV25-1 and TRBJ2-1; D is possibly TRBD2 (5 bases). This CDR3 spans 14 amino acids. CDR1 and CDR2 from the germline V gene are MGHDK and SYGVNS. Between the trimmed V and J ends, which lost 4 bases and 6 bases, there was a span of 13 bases. The CDR3 nucleotides read TGTGCCAGCAGTGCATCAATCGGGATCAATGAGCAGTTCTTC. Translated: CASSASIGINEQFF.

The chain combines TRBV19 with TRBJ1-2, with a weak D call TRBD1 (5 bases). V was clipped by 4 bases and J by 4 bases, with 19 bases between them. Germline V gives CDR1 LNHDA, CDR2 SQIVND (reference sequence). The CDR3 sequence is 16 residues long. The CDR3 loop is CASSKQGVGGSYGYTF. CDR3 sequence (DNA): TGTGCCAGTAGTAAGCAGGGAGTCGGGGGTTCCTATGGCTACACCTTC.

This clone was seen only once. The chain couples TRBV11-2 to TRBJ2-3, with D perhaps TRBD1 (6 bases). The CDR3 is made up of 14 amino acids. CDR1 is SGHAT and CDR2 is FQNNGV in the germline V gene. V gave up 6 bases and J gave up 1 base, with 11 bases separating them. CDR3 nucleotide sequence: TGTGCCAGCAGGGGGGCAGTCCGCACAGATACGCAGTATTTT. Protein sequence: CASRGAVRTDTQYF.

The genes are TRBV6-6 and TRBJ1-2; D unresolved. Between the trimmed V and J ends, which lost 6 bases and 4 bases, there was a span of 18 bases. Germline values: CDR1 MNHNY, CDR2 SVGAGI (reference sequence). The CDR3 totals 15 residues. CDR3 sequence: CASSTEGVNSYGYTF. CDR3 DNA: TGTGCCAGCAGCACGGAGGGAGTGAACAGCTATGGCTACACCTTC.

This sequence joins TRBV5-6 and TRBJ1-2, with D possibly being TRBD1 (5 bases). Germline CDR1 SGHDT, CDR2 YYEEEE. The CDR3 loop spans 12 amino acids. V was cut by 1 base and J by 8 bases, with 9 bases left in between. Written as DNA, the CDR3 is TGTGCCAGCAGCTTGCAAGGGGTCGGCTACACCTTC. Protein: CASSLQGVGYTF.

The CDR3, as DNA: TGTGCCAGCAGCTCCGACCGGGCCTCAATCGGGAGTTCACCCCTCCACTTT. Translating gives CASSSDRASIGSSPLHF. J is TRBJ1-6 and V is TRBV9; D not certain. The CDR3 has 17 residues. V lost 4 bases to trimming and J lost 9 bases, with 23 bases between them. Germline V gene sequence: CDR1 SGDLS, CDR2 YYNGEE.

In its sample, this clone was seen once. The chain has TRBV19 and TRBJ1-6; no clear D gene. Germline V lookup: CDR1 LNHDA, CDR2 SQIVND (reference sequence). The length of the CDR3 is 13 residues. Trimming removed 4 bases at V and 6 bases at J, with 7 bases between. DNA of the CDR3: TGTGCCAGTAGTAGCACAGCTAATTCACCCCTCCACTTT. This sequence encodes CASSSTANSPLHF.

This chain connects TRBV7-9 to TRBJ2-1; D assignment may be TRBD1 or TRBD2 (6 bases each). CDR3 length: 16 residues. The ends were cut back, 3 bases at V and 7 bases at J, with 19 bases in the middle. The V gene's germline CDR1 is SEHNR and CDR2 FQNEAQ (reference sequence). The CDR3 here is CASSFLRGPRRNEQFF. The DNA of the CDR3 is TGTGCCAGCAGCTTTTTACGGGGGCCGCGGCGGAATGAGCAGTTCTTC.

The rearrangement uses TRBV6-5 and TRBJ1-6; a possible D gene is TRBD1 (5 bases). The V gene lost 7 bases and the J gene lost 7 bases, with 11 bases spanning the gap. Germline values: CDR1 MNHEY, CDR2 SVGAGI. The CDR3 length is 13 residues. The CDR3 DNA is TGTGCCAGCATGGAGGGGCGGAATTCACCCCTCCACTTT. It yields the protein CASMEGRNSPLHF.

The chain recombines TRBV29-1 with TRBJ2-2; D gene ambiguous. Germline-derived CDR1 and CDR2 are SQVTM and ANQGSEA. V lost 8 bases and J lost 0, with 7 bases in between. The CDR3 consists of 12 residues. The CDR3 reads CSITANTGELFF. The CDR3 region has the DNA TGCAGCATCACAGCGAACACCGGGGAGCTGTTTTTT.

V gene TRBV7-2 combines with J gene TRBJ1-1, with D possibly TRBD1 on 5 matching bases. The CDR3 runs 15 residues. Trimming stripped 5 bases from V and 0 bases from J, with 13 bases between. The germline V gene has CDR1 SGHTA and CDR2 FQGNSA. The CDR3 region is CASSISGGVNTEAFF. The CDR3 coding sequence is TGTGCCAGCAGCATAAGCGGGGGGGTGAACACTGAAGCTTTCTTT.

V and J are TRBV27 and TRBJ2-7, with 10 bases that match TRBD1. CDR3 length equals 14 residues. CDR1 and CDR2 (germline): MNHEY, SMNVEV (reference sequence). Germline trimming cut 5 bases from V and 3 bases from J; bases unmatched to any gene: 4. The CDR3 nucleotides are TGTGCCAGCAGTCTCCGGGACAGGGGCTACGAGCAGTACTTC. Its translation: CASSLRDRGYEQYF.

The chain links TRBV5-8 to TRBJ1-1, with a weak D call TRBD1 (5 bases). The CDR3 contains 14 residues. Germline loops: CDR1 SGHTS, CDR2 YDEGEE. Trimming shortened V by 0 bases and J by 9 bases, and 15 bases separated the two germline ends. The CDR3 protein is CASSLGGNFAKAFF. CDR3 coding DNA: TGTGCCAGCAGCTTGGGGGGGAACTTCGCAAAAGCTTTCTTT. Complete variable domain (other parts from reference TRBV5-8 and TRBJ1-1): EAGVTQSPTHLIKTRGQQATLRCSPISGHTSVYWYQQALGLGLQFLLWYDEGEERNRGNFPPRFSGRQFPNYSSELNVNALELEDSALYLCASSLGGNFAKAFFGQGTRLTVV.

This chain links TRBV28 with TRBJ1-3; possible D gene TRBD1, 6 bases. The length of the CDR3 is 12 residues. Germline V gene sequence: CDR1 MDHEN, CDR2 SYDVKM. Deletions cut 6 bases from V and 13 bases from J, with 16 bases between. The CDR3 DNA reads TGTGCCAGCAGCCCCCCACAGGGTGAGATATATTTT. Its protein product is CASSPPQGEIYF.